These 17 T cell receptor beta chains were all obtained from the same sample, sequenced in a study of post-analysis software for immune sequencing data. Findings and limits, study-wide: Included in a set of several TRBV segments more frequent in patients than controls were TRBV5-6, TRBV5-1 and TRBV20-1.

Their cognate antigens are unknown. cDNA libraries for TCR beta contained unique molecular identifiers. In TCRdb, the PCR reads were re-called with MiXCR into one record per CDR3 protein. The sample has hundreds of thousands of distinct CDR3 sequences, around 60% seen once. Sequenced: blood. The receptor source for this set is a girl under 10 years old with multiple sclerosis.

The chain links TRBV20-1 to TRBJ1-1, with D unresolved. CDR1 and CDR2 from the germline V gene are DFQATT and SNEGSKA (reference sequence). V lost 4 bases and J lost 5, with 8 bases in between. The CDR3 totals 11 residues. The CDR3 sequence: CSAKVVTEAFF. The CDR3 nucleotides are TGCAGTGCTAAGGTTGTAACTGAAGCTTTCTTT.

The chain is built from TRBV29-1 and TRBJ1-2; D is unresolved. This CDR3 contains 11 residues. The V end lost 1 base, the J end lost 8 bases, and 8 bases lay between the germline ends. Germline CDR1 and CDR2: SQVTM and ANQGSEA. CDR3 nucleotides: TGCAGCGTTGAAGGCTCGCGGGGCTACACCTTC. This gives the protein CSVEGSRGYTF.

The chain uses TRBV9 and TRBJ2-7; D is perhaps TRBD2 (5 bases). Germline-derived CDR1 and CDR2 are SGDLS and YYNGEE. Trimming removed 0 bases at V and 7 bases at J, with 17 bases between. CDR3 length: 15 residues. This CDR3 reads CASSVGPVGAREQYF. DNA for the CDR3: TGTGCCAGCAGCGTAGGTCCTGTGGGAGCTCGGGAGCAGTACTTC. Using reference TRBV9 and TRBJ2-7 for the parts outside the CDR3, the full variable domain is DSGVTQTPKHLITATGQRVTLRCSPRSGDLSVYWYQQSLDQGLQFLIQYYNGEERAKGNILERFSAQQFPDLHSELNLSSLELGDSALYFCASSVGPVGAREQYFGPGTRLTVT.

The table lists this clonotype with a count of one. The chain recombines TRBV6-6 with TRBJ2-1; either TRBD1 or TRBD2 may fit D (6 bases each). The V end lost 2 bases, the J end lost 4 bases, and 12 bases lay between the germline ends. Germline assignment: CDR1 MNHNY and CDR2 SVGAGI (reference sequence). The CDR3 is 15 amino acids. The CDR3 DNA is TGTGCCAGCAGTTACGGGGGGCCGTCATACAATGAGCAGTTCTTC. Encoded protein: CASSYGGPSYNEQFF.

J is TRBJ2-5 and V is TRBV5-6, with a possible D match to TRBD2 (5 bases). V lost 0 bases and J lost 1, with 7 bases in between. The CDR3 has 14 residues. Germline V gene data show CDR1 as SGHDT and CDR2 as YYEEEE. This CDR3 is CASSLVASQETQYF. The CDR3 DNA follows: TGTGCCAGCAGCTTGGTAGCGAGCCAAGAGACCCAGTACTTC.

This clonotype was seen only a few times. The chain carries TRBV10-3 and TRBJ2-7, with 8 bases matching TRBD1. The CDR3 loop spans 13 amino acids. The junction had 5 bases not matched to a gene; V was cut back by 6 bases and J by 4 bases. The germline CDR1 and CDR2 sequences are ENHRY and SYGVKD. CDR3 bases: TGTGCCATCAGGGGACAGGCGGGTTACGAGCAGTACTTC. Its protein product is CAIRGQAGYEQYF.

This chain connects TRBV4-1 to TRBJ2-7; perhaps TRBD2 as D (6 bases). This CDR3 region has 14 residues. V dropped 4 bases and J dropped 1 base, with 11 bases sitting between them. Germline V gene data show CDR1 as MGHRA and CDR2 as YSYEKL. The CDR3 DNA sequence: TGCGCCAGCAGCCCACCGGGAGAATCCTACGAGCAGTACTTC. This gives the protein CASSPPGESYEQYF.

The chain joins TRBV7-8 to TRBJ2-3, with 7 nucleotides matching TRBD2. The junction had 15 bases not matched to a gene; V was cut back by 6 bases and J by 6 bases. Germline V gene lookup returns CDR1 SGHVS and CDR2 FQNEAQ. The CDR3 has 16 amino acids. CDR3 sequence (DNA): TGTGCCAGCAGATCCAGGAGGGGCGGGGGTACGGATACGCAGTATTTT. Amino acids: CASRSRRGGGTDTQYF.

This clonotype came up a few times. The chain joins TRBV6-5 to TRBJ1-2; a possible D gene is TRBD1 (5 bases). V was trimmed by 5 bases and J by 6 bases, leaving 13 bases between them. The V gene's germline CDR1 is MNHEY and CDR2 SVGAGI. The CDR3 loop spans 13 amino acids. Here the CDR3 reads CASSPRARNGYTF. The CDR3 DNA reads TGTGCCAGCAGTCCCAGGGCGCGGAATGGCTACACCTTC.

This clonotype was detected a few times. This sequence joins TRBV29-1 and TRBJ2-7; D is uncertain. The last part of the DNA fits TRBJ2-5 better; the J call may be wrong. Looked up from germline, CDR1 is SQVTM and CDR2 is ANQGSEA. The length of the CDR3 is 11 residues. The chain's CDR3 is CSVESRETQYF. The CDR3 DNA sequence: TGCAGCGTTGAGAGCAGGGAGACCCAGTACTTC.

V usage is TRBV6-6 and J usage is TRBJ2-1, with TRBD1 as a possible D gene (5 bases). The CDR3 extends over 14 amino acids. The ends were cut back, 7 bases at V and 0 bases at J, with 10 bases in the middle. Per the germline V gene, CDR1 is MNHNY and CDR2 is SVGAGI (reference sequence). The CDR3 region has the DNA TGTGCCAGCACCGACAGCAGCTCCTACAATGAGCAGTTCTTC. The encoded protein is CASTDSSSYNEQFF.

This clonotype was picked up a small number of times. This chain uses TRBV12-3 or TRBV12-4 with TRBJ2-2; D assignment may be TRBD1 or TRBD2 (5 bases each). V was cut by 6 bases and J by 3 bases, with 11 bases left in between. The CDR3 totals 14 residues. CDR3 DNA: TGTGCCAGCAGGCCCGGGACGGACACCGGGGAGCTGTTTTTT. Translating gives CASRPGTDTGELFF.

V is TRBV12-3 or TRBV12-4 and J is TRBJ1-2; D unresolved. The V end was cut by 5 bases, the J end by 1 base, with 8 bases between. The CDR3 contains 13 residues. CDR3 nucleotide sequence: TGTGCCAGCAGTCCAGACCTTAACTATGGCTACACCTTC. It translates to CASSPDLNYGYTF.

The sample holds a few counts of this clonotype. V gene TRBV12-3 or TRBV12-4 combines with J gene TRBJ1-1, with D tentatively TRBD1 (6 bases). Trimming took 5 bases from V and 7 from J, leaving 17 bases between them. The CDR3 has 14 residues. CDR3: CASSPQQGRGEAFF. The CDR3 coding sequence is TGTGCCAGCAGTCCGCAACAGGGAAGGGGTGAAGCTTTCTTT.

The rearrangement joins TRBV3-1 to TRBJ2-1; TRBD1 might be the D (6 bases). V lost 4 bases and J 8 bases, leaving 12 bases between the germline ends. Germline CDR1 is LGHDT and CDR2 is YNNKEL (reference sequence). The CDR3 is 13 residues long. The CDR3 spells CASSRTEADEQFF. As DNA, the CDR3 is TGTGCCAGCAGCCGGACAGAGGCAGATGAGCAGTTCTTC.

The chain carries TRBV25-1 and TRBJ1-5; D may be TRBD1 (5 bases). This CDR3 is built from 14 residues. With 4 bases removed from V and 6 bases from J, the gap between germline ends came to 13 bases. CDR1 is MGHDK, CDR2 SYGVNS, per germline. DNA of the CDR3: TGTGCCAGCAGTGGTCAGGGATCCGGTCAGCCCCAGCATTTT. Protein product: CASSGQGSGQPQHF. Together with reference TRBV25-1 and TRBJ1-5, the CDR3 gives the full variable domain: EADIYQTPRYLVIGTGKKITLECSQTMGHDKMYWYQQDPGMELHLIHYSYGVNSTEKGDLSSESTVSRIRTEHFPLTLESARPSHTSQYLCASSGQGSGQPQHFGDGTRLSIL.

The CDR3 nucleotides are TGTGCCAGCAGCCTATTTGATGAAAAACTGTTTTTT. This codes for CASSLFDEKLFF. The chain couples TRBV12-3 or TRBV12-4 to TRBJ1-4, with D uncertain. V lost 6 bases to trimming and J lost 6 bases, with 8 bases between them. The CDR3 extends over 12 amino acids.